These 21 T cell receptor beta chains came from one sample sequenced in a study of CD8+CD57+ T cells in acquired aplastic anemia. For CDR3 and TCR beta VDJ profiling, genomic DNA was the template used. MiXCR, run by TCRdb on the reads, gives a single entry per CDR3 protein. The table lists about 180,000 distinct CDR3 sequences, around 48% of them singletons. Patients selected for sequencing had displayed CD8+CD57+ cell expansion by flow cytometry. Sequencing was carried out using sorted CD4+, CD8+, or CD8+CD57+ T cells (not recorded which) from PBMCs. The receptors stem from a human donor with aplastic anemia.

The chain combines TRBV30 with TRBJ1-6; D is undetermined. The CDR3 has 13 amino acids. CDR1 is GTSNPN and CDR2 is SVGIG in the germline V gene (reference sequence). V was pared by 5 bases and J by 10 bases, with 15 bases between. CDR3 DNA sequence: TGTGCCTGGGATTCTACGAGCGGATCACCCCTCCACTTT. It yields the protein CAWDSTSGSPLHF.

The V and J genes are TRBV7-9 and TRBJ2-7; TRBD1 might be the D (5 bases). Germline lookup yields CDR1 SEHNR and CDR2 FQNEAQ (reference sequence). With 5 bases removed from V and 3 bases from J, the gap between germline ends came to 8 bases. There are 12 residues in the CDR3. Here the CDR3 DNA reads TGTGCCAGCAGCCGCAGGGTCTACGAGCAGTACTTC. This translates into CASSRRVYEQYF.

V gene TRBV19 combines with J gene TRBJ1-1, with TRBD1 matching 8 bases. V lost 7 bases to trimming and J lost 1 base; unmatched junction nucleotides: 8. The germline CDR1 and CDR2 sequences are LNHDA and SQIVND (reference sequence). CDR3 length: 15 amino acids. In DNA, the CDR3 is TGTGCCAGTACCAATAGGGGGACAGGGAACACTGAAGCTTTCTTT. Translating gives CASTNRGTGNTEAFF. Full variable domain (remainder filled in from reference TRBV19 and TRBJ1-1): DGGITQSPKYLFRKEGQNVTLSCEQNLNHDAMYWYRQDPGQGLRLIYYSQIVNDFQKGDIAEGYSVSREKKESFPLTVTSAQKNPTAFYLCASTNRGTGNTEAFFGQGTRLTVV.

This clonotype was picked up many times. This chain uses TRBV19 with TRBJ2-7, with D perhaps matching TRBD1 (6 bases). Per the germline V gene, CDR1 is LNHDA and CDR2 is SQIVND (reference sequence). The CDR3 totals 14 residues. The V end was cut by 6 bases, the J end by 0 bases, with 12 bases between. The CDR3 DNA reads as TGTGCCAGTAGACGGACAGCCCTCTCCTACGAGCAGTACTTC. It translates to CASRRTALSYEQYF.

The chain joins TRBV30 to TRBJ2-7; D is tentatively TRBD1 or TRBD2 (6 bases each). Looked up from germline, CDR1 is GTSNPN and CDR2 is SVGIG (reference sequence). The CDR3 runs to 12 residues. V was clipped by 2 bases and J by 7 bases, with 12 bases between them. This CDR3 reads CAWSPLGGEQYF. In DNA, the CDR3 is TGTGCCTGGAGTCCGTTAGGGGGGGAGCAGTACTTC.

This clonotype was seen many times. The chain carries TRBV5-1 and TRBJ1-6; D is unclear. The germline gives CDR1 SGHRS, CDR2 YFSETQ. Trimming removed 5 bases at V and 1 base at J, with 19 bases between. CDR3 length: 18 amino acids. The CDR3 DNA reads TGCGCCAGCAGAGCCCCGAGTGGGGAGCTTTCCTATAATTCACCCCTCCACTTT. This encodes CASRAPSGELSYNSPLHF.

There are many counts of this clonotype. As DNA, the CDR3 is TGCAGTGCTAGAGATCGTAGCCTGGGGATGAACACTGAAGCTTTCTTT. It specifies CSARDRSLGMNTEAFF. This chain links TRBV20-1 with TRBJ1-1, with D hard to call. CDR3 length: 16 amino acids. The V gene lost 0 bases and the J gene lost 0 bases, with 14 bases spanning the gap. CDR1 and CDR2 from the germline V gene are DFQATT and SNEGSKA (reference sequence).

This clonotype was detected ten times or more. This chain joins TRBV15 and TRBJ2-3; D not certain. This CDR3 is built from 15 residues. CDR1 and CDR2 from the germline V gene are LNHNV and YYDKDF (reference sequence). V was cut by 5 bases and J by 4 bases, with 16 bases left in between. The CDR3 nucleotides read TGTGCCACCAGCCCTTCGACCCACCTAGCAGATACGCAGTATTTT. Residues: CATSPSTHLADTQYF. Looking up the rest from reference TRBV15 and TRBJ2-3 gives the full variable domain: DAMVIQNPRYQVTQFGKPVTLSCSQTLNHNVMYWYQQKSSQAPKLLFHYYDKDFNNEADTPDNFQSRRPNTSFCFLDIRSPGLGDTAMYLCATSPSTHLADTQYFGPGTRLTVL.

Ten or more counts support this clonotype. The chain has TRBV9 and TRBJ2-7, with D possibly matching TRBD2 (6 bases). CDR1 is SGDLS, CDR2 YYNGEE, per germline. Trimming removed 0 bases from V and 1 base from J, with 8 bases in between. The CDR3 totals 14 residues. CDR3 in amino acids: CASSVGAGSYEQYF. CDR3 DNA: TGTGCCAGCAGCGTAGGGGCGGGATCCTACGAGCAGTACTTC.

This clonotype occurred many times. This chain connects TRBV7-2 to TRBJ2-7, with D unclear. The CDR3 is 11 residues long. V lost 0 bases to trimming and J lost 6 bases, with 3 bases between them. Germline V CDR1 and CDR2: SGHTA, FQGNSA. The CDR3 region has the DNA TGTGCCAGCAGCTTAGCTCGCGAGCAGTACTTC. Translation gives CASSLAREQYF.

V and J are TRBV9 and TRBJ2-7; 8 bases line up with TRBD1. CDR3 length: 15 residues. CDR1 SGDLS and CDR2 YYNGEE come from the germline V gene. After removal of 4 bases from V and 0 bases from J, the junction contained 6 bases not matched to a gene. CDR3 loop: CASSFGQGLSYEQYF. In DNA form, the CDR3 reads TGTGCCAGCAGCTTCGGACAGGGTCTCTCCTACGAGCAGTACTTC. Full variable domain (outside the CDR3, taken from reference TRBV9 and TRBJ2-7): DSGVTQTPKHLITATGQRVTLRCSPRSGDLSVYWYQQSLDQGLQFLIQYYNGEERAKGNILERFSAQQFPDLHSELNLSSLELGDSALYFCASSFGQGLSYEQYFGPGTRLTVT.

This clonotype has at least ten counts. V is TRBV12-3 or TRBV12-4 and J is TRBJ1-1, with D perhaps matching TRBD1 (6 bases). V was cut by 4 bases and J by 12 bases, with 18 bases left in between. The CDR3 consists of 13 residues. The CDR3 DNA sequence: TGTGCCAGCAGTTCCAACCTTTTAGGACAGACTTTCTTT. It codes for CASSSNLLGQTFF.

This clonotype appeared many times. This chain uses TRBV7-9 with TRBJ1-2; no definite D call. The CDR3 covers 14 residues. The V gene lost 5 bases and the J gene lost 6 bases, with 16 bases spanning the gap. The germline CDR1 and CDR2 sequences are SEHNR and FQNEAQ (reference sequence). CDR3 residues: CASSPNVVADGYTF. The CDR3 DNA reads TGTGCCAGCAGCCCGAACGTCGTCGCGGATGGCTACACCTTC.

This clonotype was counted a few times. With a much larger clone just one base away, this may be a read error. The chain employs TRBV20-1 and TRBJ1-5; tentative D call: TRBD1 (5 bases). V was clipped by 3 bases and J by 9 bases, with 15 bases between them. This CDR3 is built from 13 residues. Germline CDR1 reads DFQATT; CDR2 reads SNEGSKA (reference sequence). The chain's CDR3 is CSASQVGERPQHF. For the CDR3, the DNA is TGCAGTGCTAGTCAGGTGGGGGAACGGCCCCAGCATTTT.

J is TRBJ1-5 and V is TRBV6-4; 8 bases map to TRBD1. The CDR3 extends over 16 amino acids. J lost 0 bases, V lost 6 bases, and 7 bases had no gene match. Per the germline V gene, CDR1 is MRHNA and CDR2 is SNTAGT. In DNA, the CDR3 is TGTGCCAGCAGACTTGGACAGGGCAGTAGCAATCAGCCCCAGCATTTT. The encoded protein is CASRLGQGSSNQPQHF.

This chain joins TRBV28 and TRBJ2-3, with 11 bases identical to TRBD2. The J segment lost 6 bases and the V segment lost 3 bases, leaving 2 bases of the junction unmatched. CDR1 is MDHEN, CDR2 SYDVKM, per germline. The CDR3 runs to 14 residues. CDR3 nucleotides: TGTGCCAGCAGTTTGGGACTAGCGGAGGATACGCAGTATTTT. Protein: CASSLGLAEDTQYF.

Turning to this clonotype: This CDR3 fails to terminate in the conserved phenylalanine or tryptophan, so it likely reflects a read error. The CDR3 sequence is CASRREGGRLHL. CDR3 coding DNA: TGTGCCAGCAGAAGGGAGGGGGGTCGCCTCCACCTT. The rearrangement links TRBV2 to TRBJ1-6; perhaps TRBD1 as D (6 bases). CDR3 length equals 12 residues. Germline values: CDR1 SNHLY, CDR2 FYNNEI. The germline V and J ends were trimmed by 6 bases and 15 bases, with 15 bases remaining between them.

V and J are TRBV5-1 and TRBJ2-7, with a possible D match to TRBD1 (6 bases). The ends were cut back, 2 bases at V and 10 bases at J, with 25 bases in the middle. Germline V gives CDR1 SGHRS, CDR2 YFSETQ. CDR3 length: 16 amino acids. The CDR3 sequence is CASSFYPGASVDRQYF. The CDR3 DNA follows: TGCGCCAGCAGCTTCTACCCAGGGGCGAGTGTGGATAGACAGTACTTC. The full variable domain, with the rest looked up from reference TRBV5-1 and TRBJ2-7, is KAGVTQTPRYLIKTRGQQVTLSCSPISGHRSVSWYQQTPGQGLQFLFEYFSETQRNKGNFPGRFSGRQFSNSRSEMNVSTLELGDSALYLCASSFYPGASVDRQYFGPGTRLTVT.

In its sample, this clonotype was seen many times. V and J are TRBV3-1 and TRBJ2-7, with D possibly TRBD1 on 5 matching bases. Germline lookup yields CDR1 LGHDT and CDR2 YNNKEL (reference sequence). The CDR3 covers 15 residues. V was trimmed by 1 base and J by 3 bases, leaving 13 bases between them. CDR3 sequence reads: CASSQGGRAVYEQYF. CDR3 coding DNA: TGTGCCAGCAGCCAAGGTGGCAGGGCAGTCTACGAGCAGTACTTC.

The table lists this clonotype with a few counts. This chain links TRBV25-1 with TRBJ2-4; D is unresolved. This CDR3 has 15 residues. Germline loops: CDR1 MGHDK, CDR2 SYGVNS. The ends were cut back, 3 bases at V and 0 bases at J, with 9 bases in the middle. The CDR3 DNA sequence: TGTGCCAGCAGTGATTCGGCGAGAGCCAAAAACATTCAGTACTTC. Translating it yields CASSDSARAKNIQYF.

As regards this clonotype: Given the absence of the conserved phenylalanine or tryptophan at the CDR3 end, a read error is likely. J is TRBJ2-7 and V is TRBV29-1; tentative D call: TRBD1 (8 bases). The germline gives CDR1 SQVTM, CDR2 ANQGSEA. V was shortened by 7 bases and J by 1 base, with 23 bases between the two germline ends. This CDR3 is built from 16 residues. CDR3 residues: CSANSGGGQASYEQYL. DNA of the CDR3: TGCAGCGCAAACTCTGGGGGGGGACAGGCATCCTACGAGCAGTACCTC.